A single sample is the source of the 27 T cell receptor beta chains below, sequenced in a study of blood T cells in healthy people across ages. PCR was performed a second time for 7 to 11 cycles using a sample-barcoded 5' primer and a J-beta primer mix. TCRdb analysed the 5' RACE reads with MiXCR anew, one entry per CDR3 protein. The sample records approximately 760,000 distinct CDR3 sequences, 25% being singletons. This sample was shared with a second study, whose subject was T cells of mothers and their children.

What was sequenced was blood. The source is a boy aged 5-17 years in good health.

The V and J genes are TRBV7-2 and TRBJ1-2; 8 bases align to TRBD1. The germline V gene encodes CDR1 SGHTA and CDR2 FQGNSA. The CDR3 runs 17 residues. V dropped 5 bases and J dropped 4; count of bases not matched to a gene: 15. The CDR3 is CASSAPGQDKGSYGYTF. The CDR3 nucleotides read TGTGCCAGCAGCGCTCCGGGACAGGATAAGGGGAGCTATGGCTACACCTTC.

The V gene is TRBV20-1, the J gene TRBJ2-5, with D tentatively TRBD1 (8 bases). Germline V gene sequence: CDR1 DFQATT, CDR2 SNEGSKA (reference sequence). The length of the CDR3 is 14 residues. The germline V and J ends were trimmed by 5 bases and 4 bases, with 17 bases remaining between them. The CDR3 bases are TGCAGTGCTGACAGGGGTACGGGGGGAGAGACCCAGTACTTC. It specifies CSADRGTGGETQYF.

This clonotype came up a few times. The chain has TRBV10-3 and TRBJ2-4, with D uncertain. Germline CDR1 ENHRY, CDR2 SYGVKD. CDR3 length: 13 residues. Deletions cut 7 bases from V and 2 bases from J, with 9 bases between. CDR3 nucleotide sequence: TGTGCCATCAAGGCACAGTCCAAAAACATTCAGTACTTC. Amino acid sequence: CAIKAQSKNIQYF.

The CDR3 nucleotides read TGTGCCAGCAGCTGGGACGAATCCCACCCCAGCTCCTACAATGAGCAGTTCTTC. This gives the protein CASSWDESHPSSYNEQFF. The rearrangement joins TRBV2 to TRBJ2-1; the D gene could be TRBD1 or TRBD2 (5 bases each). CDR1 is SNHLY, CDR2 FYNNEI, per germline. V was clipped by 6 bases and J by 0 bases, with 21 bases between them. CDR3 length: 18 residues.

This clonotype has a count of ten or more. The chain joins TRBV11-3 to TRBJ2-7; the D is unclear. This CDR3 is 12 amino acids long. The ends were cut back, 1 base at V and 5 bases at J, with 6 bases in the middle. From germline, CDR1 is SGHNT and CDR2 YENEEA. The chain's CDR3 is CASSLVVDEQYF. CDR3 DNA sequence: TGTGCCAGCAGCTTAGTCGTTGACGAGCAGTACTTC. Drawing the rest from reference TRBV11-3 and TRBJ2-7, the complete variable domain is EAGVVQSPRYKIIEKKQPVAFWCNPISGHNTLYWYLQNLGQGPELLIRYENEEAVDDSQLPKDRFSAERLKGVDSTLKIQPAELGDSAVYLCASSLVVDEQYFGPGTRLTVT.

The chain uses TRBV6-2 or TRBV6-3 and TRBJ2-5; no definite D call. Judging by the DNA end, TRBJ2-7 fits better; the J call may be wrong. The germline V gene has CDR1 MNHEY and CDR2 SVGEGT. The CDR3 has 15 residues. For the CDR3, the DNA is TGTGCCAGCAGCTCCCCCACCAGGATATCCTACGAGCAGTACTTC. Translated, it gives CASSSPTRISYEQYF.

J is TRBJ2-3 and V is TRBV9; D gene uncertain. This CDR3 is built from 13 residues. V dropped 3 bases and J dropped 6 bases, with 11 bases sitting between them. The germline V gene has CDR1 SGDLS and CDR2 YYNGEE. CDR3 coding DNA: TGTGCCAGCAGCGCCTTCAGATCCGATACGCAGTATTTT. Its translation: CASSAFRSDTQYF.

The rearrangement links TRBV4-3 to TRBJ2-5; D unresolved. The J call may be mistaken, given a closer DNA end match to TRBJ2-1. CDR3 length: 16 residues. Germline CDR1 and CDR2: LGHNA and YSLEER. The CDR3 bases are TGCGCCAGCAGCCAAGGTCTGGAGCCCTCATACAATGAGCAGTTCTTC. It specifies CASSQGLEPSYNEQFF.

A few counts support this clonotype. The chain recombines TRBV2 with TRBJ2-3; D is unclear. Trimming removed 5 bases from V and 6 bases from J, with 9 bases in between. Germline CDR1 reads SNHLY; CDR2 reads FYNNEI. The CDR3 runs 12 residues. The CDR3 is CASSYGRDTQYF. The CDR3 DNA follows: TGTGCCAGCAGTTATGGGCGGGATACGCAGTATTTT.

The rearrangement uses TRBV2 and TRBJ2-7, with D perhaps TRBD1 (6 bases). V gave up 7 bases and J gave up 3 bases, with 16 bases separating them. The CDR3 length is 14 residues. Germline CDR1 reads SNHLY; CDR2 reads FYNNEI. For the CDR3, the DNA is TGTGCCAGCACCGTTGGGGGCGGAGTCTACGAGCAGTACTTC. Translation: CASTVGGGVYEQYF.

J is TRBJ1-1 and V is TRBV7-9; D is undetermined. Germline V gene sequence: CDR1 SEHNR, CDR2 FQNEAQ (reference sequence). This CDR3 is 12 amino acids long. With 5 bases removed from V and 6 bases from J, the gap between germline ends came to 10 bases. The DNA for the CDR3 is TGTGCCAGCAGCCCCCTAAATTCTGAAGCTTTCTTT. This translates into CASSPLNSEAFF.

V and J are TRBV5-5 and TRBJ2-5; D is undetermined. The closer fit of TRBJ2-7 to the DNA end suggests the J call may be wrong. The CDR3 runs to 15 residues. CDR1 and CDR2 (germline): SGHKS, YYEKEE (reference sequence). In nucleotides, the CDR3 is TGTGCCAGCAGCCAACGGCCAACGAAGGCCTACGAGCAGTACTTC. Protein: CASSQRPTKAYEQYF.

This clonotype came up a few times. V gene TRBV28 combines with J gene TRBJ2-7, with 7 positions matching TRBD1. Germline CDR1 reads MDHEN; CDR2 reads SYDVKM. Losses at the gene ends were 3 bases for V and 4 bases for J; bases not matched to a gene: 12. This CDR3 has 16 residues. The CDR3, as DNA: TGTGCCAGCAGTTTGCTTCGTCTGGCAGGGGGTTACGAGCAGTACTTC. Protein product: CASSLLRLAGGYEQYF.

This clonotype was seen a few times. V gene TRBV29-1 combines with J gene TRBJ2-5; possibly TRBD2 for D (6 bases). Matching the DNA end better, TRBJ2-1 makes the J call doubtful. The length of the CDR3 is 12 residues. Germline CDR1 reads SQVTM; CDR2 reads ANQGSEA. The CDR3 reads CSVEGLAHEQFF. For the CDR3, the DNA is TGCAGCGTTGAAGGCCTAGCGCATGAGCAGTTCTTC.

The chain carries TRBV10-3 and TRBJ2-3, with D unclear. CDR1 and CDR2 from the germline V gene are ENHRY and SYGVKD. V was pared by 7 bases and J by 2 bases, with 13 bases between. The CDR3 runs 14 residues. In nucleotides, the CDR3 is TGTGCCATCAAACGGGCCGAGACCACAGATACGCAGTATTTT. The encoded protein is CAIKRAETTDTQYF.

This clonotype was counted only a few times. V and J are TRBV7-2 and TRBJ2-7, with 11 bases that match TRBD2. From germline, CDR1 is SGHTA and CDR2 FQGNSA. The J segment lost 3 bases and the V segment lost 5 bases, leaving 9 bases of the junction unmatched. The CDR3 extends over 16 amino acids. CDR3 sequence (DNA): TGTGCCAGCAGCAGATCCGGGACTAGCGGATACTACGAGCAGTACTTC. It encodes CASSRSGTSGYYEQYF.

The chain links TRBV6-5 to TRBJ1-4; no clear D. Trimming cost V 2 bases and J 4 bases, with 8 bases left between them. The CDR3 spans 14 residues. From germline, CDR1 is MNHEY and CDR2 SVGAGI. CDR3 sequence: CASSYVGFNEKLFF. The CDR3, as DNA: TGTGCCAGCAGTTACGTGGGGTTTAATGAAAAACTGTTTTTT.

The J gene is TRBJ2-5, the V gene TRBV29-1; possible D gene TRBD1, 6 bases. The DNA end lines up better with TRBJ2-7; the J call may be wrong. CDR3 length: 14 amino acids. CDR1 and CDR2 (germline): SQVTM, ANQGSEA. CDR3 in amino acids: CSVEETGRSYEQYF. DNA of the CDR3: TGCAGCGTTGAAGAGACAGGAAGGTCCTACGAGCAGTACTTC.

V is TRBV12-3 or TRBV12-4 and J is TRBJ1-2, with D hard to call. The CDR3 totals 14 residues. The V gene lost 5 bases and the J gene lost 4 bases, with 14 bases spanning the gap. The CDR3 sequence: CASSRLGSSYGYTF. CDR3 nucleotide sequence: TGTGCCAGCAGTCGCCTGGGGTCTAGCTATGGCTACACCTTC.

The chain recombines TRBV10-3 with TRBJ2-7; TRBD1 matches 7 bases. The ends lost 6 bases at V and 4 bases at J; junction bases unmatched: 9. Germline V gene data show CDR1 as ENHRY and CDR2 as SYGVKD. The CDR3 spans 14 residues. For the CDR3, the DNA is TGTGCCATCAGGGAGACAGGGAGAGCTTACGAGCAGTACTTC. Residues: CAIRETGRAYEQYF.

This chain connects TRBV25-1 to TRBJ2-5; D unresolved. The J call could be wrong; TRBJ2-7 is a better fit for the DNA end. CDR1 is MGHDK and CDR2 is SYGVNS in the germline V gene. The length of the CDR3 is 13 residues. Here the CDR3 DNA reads TGTGCCAGCAGTGAATATGACCACCACGAGCAGTACTTC. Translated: CASSEYDHHEQYF.

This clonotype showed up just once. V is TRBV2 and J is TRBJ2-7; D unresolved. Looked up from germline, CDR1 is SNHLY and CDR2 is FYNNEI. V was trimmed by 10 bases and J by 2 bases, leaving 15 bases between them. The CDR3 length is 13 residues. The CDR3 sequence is CATTTDTAYEQYF. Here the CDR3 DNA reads TGTGCCACAACAACTGACACTGCCTACGAGCAGTACTTC.

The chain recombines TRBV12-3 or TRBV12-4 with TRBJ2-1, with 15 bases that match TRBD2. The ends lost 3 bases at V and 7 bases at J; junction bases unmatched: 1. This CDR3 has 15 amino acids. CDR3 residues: CASSFGTSGRNEQFF. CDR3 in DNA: TGTGCCAGCAGTTTCGGGACTAGCGGGAGGAATGAGCAGTTCTTC.

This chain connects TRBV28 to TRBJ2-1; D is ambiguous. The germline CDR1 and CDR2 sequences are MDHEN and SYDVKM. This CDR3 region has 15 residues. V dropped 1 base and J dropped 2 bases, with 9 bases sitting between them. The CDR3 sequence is CASSLSRPAYNEQFF. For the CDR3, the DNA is TGTGCCAGCAGTTTATCGAGACCTGCCTACAATGAGCAGTTCTTC.

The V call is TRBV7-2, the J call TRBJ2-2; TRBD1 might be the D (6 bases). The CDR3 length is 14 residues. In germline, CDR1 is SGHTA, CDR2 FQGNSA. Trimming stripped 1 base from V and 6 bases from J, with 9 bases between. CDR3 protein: CASSLGYRAGELFF. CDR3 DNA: TGTGCCAGCAGCTTAGGTTACAGGGCCGGGGAGCTGTTTTTT.

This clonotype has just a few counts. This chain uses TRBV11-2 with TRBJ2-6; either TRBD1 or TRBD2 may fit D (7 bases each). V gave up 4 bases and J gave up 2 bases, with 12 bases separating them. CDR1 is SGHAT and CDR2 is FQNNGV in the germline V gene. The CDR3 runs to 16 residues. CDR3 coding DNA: TGTGCCAGCAGCTCCAGGGGGGGAACTGGGGCCAACGTCCTGACTTTC. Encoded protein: CASSSRGGTGANVLTF.

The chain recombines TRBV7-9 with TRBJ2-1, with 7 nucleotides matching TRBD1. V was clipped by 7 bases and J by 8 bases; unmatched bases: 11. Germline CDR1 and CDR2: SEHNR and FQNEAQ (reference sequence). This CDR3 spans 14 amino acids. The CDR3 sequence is CASTSPRDRDEQFF. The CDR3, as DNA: TGTGCCAGCACTAGCCCCCGAGACAGGGATGAGCAGTTCTTC.